This T cell receptor beta chain is from a study of blood T cell repertoires in COVID-19. Study background: Acute-phase and convalescent COVID-19 samples originated in the United States, Italy and Spain. From T cells, B-cell-depleted T cells, or PBMCs came the material, which was cDNA or gDNA.

Looked up from germline, CDR1 is LGHNT and CDR2 is FRNRAP. This CDR3 spans 16 amino acids. Comments on this clone: Germline and junction disagree at one end, which may indicate a read error.

Participants spanned ages about 18 to 95 years and resided in around 25 US areas. Data came from immunoSEQ multiplex PCR; TCRdb stores just in-frame clones and leaves some out. This table holds around 320,000 clones, 90% found once. The chain combines TRBV12-5 with TRBJ2-2, with TRBD2 matching over 9 bases. This clonotype was sampled from a woman aged 18 to 35 with acute COVID-19. Sequenced input: PBMCs or T cells enriched from blood (not recorded which). Here the CDR3 reads CARGLREGGNTGELFF. The CDR3 nucleotides are TGTGCTCGTGGCCTGCGGGAGGGGGGCAACACCGGGGAGCTGTTTTTT.